The present T cell receptor beta chain was sequenced within a study of T-cell memory formation after mild COVID-19. For the study at large: The study found TCR clusters largely donor specific.

As to this clonotype: The antigen remains undetermined.

The CDR3 length is 16 residues. The germline V gene has CDR1 PRHDT and CDR2 FYEKMQ (reference sequence). With 5 bases removed from V and 4 bases from J, the gap between germline ends came to 21 bases. TCRdb reanalysed the 5' RACE reads using MiXCR and keeps one entry per CDR3 protein. The sample consists of tens of thousands of distinct CDR3 sequences, 6% to 7% of them appearing once. Overall study findings and caveats: CD4+ contracting clones were mainly CM and EM; CD8+ ones, EMRA. Nothing showed for sure that second-wave clones peaking on day 37 were SARS-CoV-2 specific.

V usage is TRBV13 and J usage is TRBJ2-7; possible D gene TRBD2, 6 bases. This clonotype was sampled from an adult who had mild COVID-19 (a few samples of this study predate the infection). Cell type and time point are not known. Source material: PBMCs or a T cell subset sorted from them (not recorded which). The CDR3 loop is CASSLRGTPNKYEQYF. DNA of the CDR3: TGTGCCAGCAGCCTGCGAGGGACTCCGAATAAGTACGAGCAGTACTTC.